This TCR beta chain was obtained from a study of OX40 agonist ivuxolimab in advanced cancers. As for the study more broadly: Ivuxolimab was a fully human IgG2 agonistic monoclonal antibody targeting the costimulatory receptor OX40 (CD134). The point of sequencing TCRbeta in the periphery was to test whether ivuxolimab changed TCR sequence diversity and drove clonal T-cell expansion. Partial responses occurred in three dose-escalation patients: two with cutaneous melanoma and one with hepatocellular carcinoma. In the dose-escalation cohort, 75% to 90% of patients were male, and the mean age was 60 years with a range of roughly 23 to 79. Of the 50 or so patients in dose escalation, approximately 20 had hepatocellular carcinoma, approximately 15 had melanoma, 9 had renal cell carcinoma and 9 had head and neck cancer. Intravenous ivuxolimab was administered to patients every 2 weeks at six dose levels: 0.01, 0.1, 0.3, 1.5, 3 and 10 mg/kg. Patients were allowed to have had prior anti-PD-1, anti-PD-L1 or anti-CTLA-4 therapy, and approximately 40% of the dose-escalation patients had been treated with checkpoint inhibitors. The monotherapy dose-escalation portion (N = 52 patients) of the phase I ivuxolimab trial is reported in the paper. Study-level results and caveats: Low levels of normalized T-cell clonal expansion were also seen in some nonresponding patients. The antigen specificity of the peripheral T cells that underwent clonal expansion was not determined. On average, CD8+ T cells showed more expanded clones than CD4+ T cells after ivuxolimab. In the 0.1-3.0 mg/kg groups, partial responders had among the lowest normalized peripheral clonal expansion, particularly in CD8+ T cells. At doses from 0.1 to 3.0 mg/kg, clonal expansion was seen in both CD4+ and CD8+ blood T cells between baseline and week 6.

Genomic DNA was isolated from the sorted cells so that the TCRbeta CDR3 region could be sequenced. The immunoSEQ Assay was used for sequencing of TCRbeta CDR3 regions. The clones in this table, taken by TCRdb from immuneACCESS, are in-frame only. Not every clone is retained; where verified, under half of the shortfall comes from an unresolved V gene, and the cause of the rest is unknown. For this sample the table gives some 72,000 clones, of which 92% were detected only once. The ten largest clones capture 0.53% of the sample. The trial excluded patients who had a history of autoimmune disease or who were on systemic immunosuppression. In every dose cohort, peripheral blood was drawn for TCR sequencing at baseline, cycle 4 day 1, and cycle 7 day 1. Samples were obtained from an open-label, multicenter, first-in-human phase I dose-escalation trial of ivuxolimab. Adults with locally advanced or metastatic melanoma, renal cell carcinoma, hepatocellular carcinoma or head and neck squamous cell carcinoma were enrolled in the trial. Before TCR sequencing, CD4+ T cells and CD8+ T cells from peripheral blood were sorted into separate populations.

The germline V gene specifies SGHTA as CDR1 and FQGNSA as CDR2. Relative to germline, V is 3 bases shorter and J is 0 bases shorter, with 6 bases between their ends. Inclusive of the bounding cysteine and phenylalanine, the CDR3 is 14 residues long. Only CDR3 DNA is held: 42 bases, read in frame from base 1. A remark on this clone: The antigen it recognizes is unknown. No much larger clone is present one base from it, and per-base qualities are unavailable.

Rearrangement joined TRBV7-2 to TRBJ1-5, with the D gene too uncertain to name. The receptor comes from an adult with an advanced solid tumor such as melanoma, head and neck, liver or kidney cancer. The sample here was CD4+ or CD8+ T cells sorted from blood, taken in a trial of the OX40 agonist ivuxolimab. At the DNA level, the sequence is TGTGCCAGCAGCTTGTTCGGTAGCAATCAGCCCCAGCATTTT. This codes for CASSLFGSNQPQHF.